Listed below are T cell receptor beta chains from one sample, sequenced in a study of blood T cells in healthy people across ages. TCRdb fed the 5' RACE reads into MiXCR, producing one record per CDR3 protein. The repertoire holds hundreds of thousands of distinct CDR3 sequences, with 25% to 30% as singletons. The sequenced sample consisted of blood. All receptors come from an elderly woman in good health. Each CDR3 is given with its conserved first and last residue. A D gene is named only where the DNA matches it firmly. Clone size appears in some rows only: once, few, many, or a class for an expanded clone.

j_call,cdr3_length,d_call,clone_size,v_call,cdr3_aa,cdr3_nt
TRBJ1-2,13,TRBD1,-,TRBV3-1,CASSHRQGNGYTF,TGTGCCAGCAGCCACCGACAGGGTAATGGCTACACCTTC
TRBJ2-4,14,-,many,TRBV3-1,CASSQVRQGGIQYF,TGTGCCAGCAGCCAAGTAAGGCAGGGCGGCATTCAGTACTTC
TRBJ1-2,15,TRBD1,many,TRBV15,CATSTRDRAYNGYTF,TGTGCCACCAGCACCCGGGACAGGGCCTATAATGGCTACACCTTC
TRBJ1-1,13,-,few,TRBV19,CASSITTEAEAFF,TGTGCCAGTAGTATAACGACAGAGGCTGAAGCTTTCTTT
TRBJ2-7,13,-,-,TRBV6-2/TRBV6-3,CASTNQPAYEQYF,TGTGCCAGCACCAACCAGCCAGCTTACGAGCAGTACTTC
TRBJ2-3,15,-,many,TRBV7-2,CASSLFASATDTQYF,TGTGCCAGCAGCTTATTCGCTAGCGCCACAGATACGCAGTATTTT
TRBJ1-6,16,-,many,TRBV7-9,CASSLTTLGNNSPLHF,TGTGCCAGCAGCCTTACCACCCTTGGAAATAATTCACCCCTCCACTTT
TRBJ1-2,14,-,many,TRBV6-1,CASSEAGGFYGYTF,TGTGCCAGCAGTGAAGCGGGAGGGTTCTATGGCTACACCTTC
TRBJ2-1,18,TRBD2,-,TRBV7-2,CASSSGGLAGGSYNEQFF,TGTGCCAGCAGCTCCGGGGGACTAGCGGGAGGGTCCTACAATGAGCAGTTCTTC
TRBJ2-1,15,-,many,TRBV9,CASSVEDSAANEQFF,TGTGCCAGCAGCGTAGAGGACAGTGCGGCCAATGAGCAGTTCTTC
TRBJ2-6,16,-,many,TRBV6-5,CASSWGGQSGANVLTF,TGTGCCAGCAGTTGGGGAGGACAGTCTGGGGCCAACGTCCTGACTTTC
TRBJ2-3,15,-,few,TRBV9,CASSVGAGLTDTQYF,TGTGCCAGCAGCGTAGGGGCAGGGCTAACAGATACGCAGTATTTT
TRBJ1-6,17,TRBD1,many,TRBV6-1,CASSRFRAGTDNSPLHF,TGTGCCAGCAGTCGATTCCGAGCCGGGACAGATAATTCACCCCTCCACTTT
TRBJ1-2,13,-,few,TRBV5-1,CASSLEDYYGYTF,TGCGCCAGCAGCTTGGAAGATTACTATGGCTACACCTTC
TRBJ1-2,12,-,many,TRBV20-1,CSALRQSYGYTF,TGCAGTGCTCTGAGGCAGTCCTATGGCTACACCTTC
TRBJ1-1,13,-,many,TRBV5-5,CASSLAIVTEAFF,TGTGCCAGCAGCTTGGCGATAGTTACTGAAGCTTTCTTT
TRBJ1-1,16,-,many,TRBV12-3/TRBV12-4,CASSFRRGFINTEAFF,TGTGCCAGCAGTTTCCGGCGGGGGTTCATCAACACTGAAGCTTTCTTT
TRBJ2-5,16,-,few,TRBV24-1,CATSDPASDALETQYF,TGTGCCACCAGTGACCCGGCGAGCGACGCCCTCGAGACCCAGTACTTC
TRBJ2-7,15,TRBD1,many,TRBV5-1,CASSRVQGAPYEQYF,TGCGCCAGCAGCAGGGTACAGGGGGCGCCTTACGAGCAGTACTTC
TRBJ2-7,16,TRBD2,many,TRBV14,CASSQRGGLGNYEQYF,TGTGCCAGCAGCCAAAGAGGGGGACTAGGAAACTACGAGCAGTACTTC
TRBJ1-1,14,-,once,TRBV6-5,CASSYSRTRTEAFF,TGTGCCAGCAGTTACTCCCGGACGCGCACTGAAGCTTTCTTT
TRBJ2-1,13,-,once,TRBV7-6,CASSPPDSNEQFF,TGTGCCAGCAGCCCTCCCGACTCAAATGAGCAGTTCTTC
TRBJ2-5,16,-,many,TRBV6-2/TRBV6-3,CASSYSRLGYQETQYF,TGTGCCAGCAGTTACTCGAGACTAGGGTACCAAGAGACCCAGTACTTC
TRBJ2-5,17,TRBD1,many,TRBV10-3,CAISESYETGGEETQYF,TGTGCCATCAGTGAGTCCTACGAAACAGGGGGCGAGGAGACCCAGTACTTC
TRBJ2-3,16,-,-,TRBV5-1,CASSFRQLSPTDTQYF,TGCGCCAGCAGCTTTCGACAGTTAAGCCCCACAGATACGCAGTATTTT
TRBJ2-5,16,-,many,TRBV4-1,CASSQAGSGWEETQYF,TGCGCCAGCAGCCAAGCTGGATCAGGGTGGGAAGAGACCCAGTACTTC